The source of this T cell receptor beta chain is a study of regulatory T cells in long-lasting Graves disease. For TCR beta, libraries came from iRepertoire HTBI primers and Arm-PCR of CDR3 regions. Using its own MiXCR run on the multiplex PCR reads, TCRdb lists one record per CDR3 protein. The sample comprises hundreds of thousands of distinct CDR3 sequences, roughly 17% of which are singletons, and 30% rests with the top ten. Study-wide points: Persistent disease samples used TRBV28, TRBJ1-2 and TRBJ2-5 preferentially. A limited number of samples was an acknowledged limitation. Patients with persistent disease shared 2,500 to 3,500 public clonotypes, outpacing the roughly 1,000 shared by new patients.

This clonotype has at least ten counts. Antigen: not known. This sample's time point: newly diagnosed GD, antithyroid drugs for less than 3 months. The TCR library was prepared using RNA isolated from PBMCs. V was shortened by 5 bases and J by 2 bases, with 17 bases between the two germline ends. The CDR3 runs to 16 residues. CDR1 MNHEY and CDR2 SVGEGT come from the germline V gene. These sequences were also reported in another study, on T cells in Graves' hyperthyroidism and ophthalmopathy. That report notes: Blood also carried most thyroid clonotypes expanded above 0.001.

The source was peripheral blood mononuclear cells (PBMCs), collected at new diagnosis, from a patient treated with antithyroid drugs. The chain couples TRBV6-2 or TRBV6-3 to TRBJ2-3, with D unresolved. The receptor was isolated from a man aged 40-55 years with Graves disease. CDR3 nucleotide sequence: TGTGCCAGCAGTCCGATACCACACCCAGACACAGATACGCAGTATTTT. Its protein is CASSPIPHPDTDTQYF.